What follows are 8 T cell receptor beta chains derived from one specimen sequenced in a study of T cell responses to AZD1222 COVID-19 vaccine. Data came from immunoSEQ multiplex PCR; TCRdb stores just in-frame clones and leaves some out. This repertoire shows about 150,000 clones, less than 95% found once; its top ten account for 1.2% to 1.5%. The specimen was peripheral blood, collected on day 0 of AZD1222 vaccination. These TCRs come from an adult in good health.

The gene calls are TRBV11-2 and TRBJ2-1; D gene unclear. CDR3 length: 12 residues. Between the trimmed V and J ends, which lost 5 bases and 5 bases, there was a span of 7 bases. Germline lookup yields CDR1 SGHAT and CDR2 FQNNGV. CDR3 in amino acids: CASSPRDNEQFF. Written as DNA, the CDR3 is TGTGCCAGCAGCCCTCGAGACAATGAGCAGTTCTTC.

The V call is TRBV2, the J call TRBJ1-5; unclear D gene. Germline V gene data show CDR1 as SNHLY and CDR2 as FYNNEI. The CDR3 runs to 12 residues. The V and J ends lost 5 bases and 4 bases respectively, with 6 bases between them. CDR3 amino acids: CASSLVNQPQHF. The CDR3 DNA reads as TGTGCCAGCAGTCTCGTAAATCAGCCCCAGCATTTT.

The CDR3 is CASCRGRRTEAFF. The CDR3 coding sequence is TGTGCCAGCTGCAGGGGGCGTCGCACTGAAGCTTTCTTT. The chain couples TRBV12-3 or TRBV12-4 to TRBJ1-1; 8 bases agree with TRBD1. Trimming took 8 bases from V and 4 from J; bases not matched to a gene: 6. The CDR3 contains 13 residues.

This clone was observed a few times. V is TRBV7-2 and J is TRBJ2-3; D perhaps matches TRBD2 (5 bases). CDR3 length: 16 amino acids. In germline, CDR1 is SGHTA, CDR2 FQGNSA. V lost 1 base and J lost 2, with 13 bases in between. CDR3 bases: TGTGCCAGCAGCTTAGGTGTCGTGGGAGACACAGATACGCAGTATTTT. This encodes CASSLGVVGDTDTQYF.

The chain joins TRBV19 to TRBJ1-1, with 8 bases that match TRBD1. This CDR3 has 12 amino acids. With 8 bases clipped from V and 5 bases from J, the junction kept 4 bases outside the gene matches. From germline, CDR1 is LNHDA and CDR2 SQIVND (reference sequence). The CDR3 sequence: CASFTGGTEAFF. The CDR3 nucleotides read TGTGCCAGTTTTACAGGGGGGACTGAAGCTTTCTTT.

The chain links TRBV5-6 to TRBJ1-1; TRBD1 agrees at 7 bases. The CDR3 spans 14 residues. Trimming took 5 bases from V and 0 from J; bases not matched to a gene: 4. The V gene's germline CDR1 is SGHDT and CDR2 YYEEEE. DNA for the CDR3: TGTGCCAGCAGTCCAGGGGGGATGAACACTGAAGCTTTCTTT. Residues: CASSPGGMNTEAFF.

This chain links TRBV7-8 with TRBJ1-1; the match to TRBD1 covers 7 bases. CDR1 and CDR2 from the germline V gene are SGHVS and FQNEAQ. This CDR3 has 16 amino acids. V was clipped by 5 bases and J by 4 bases; unmatched bases: 13. CDR3 sequence: CASSLRRGRDRTEAFF. The CDR3 region has the DNA TGTGCCAGCAGCCTCCGAAGGGGGCGGGATCGCACTGAAGCTTTCTTT.

The chain combines TRBV12-3 or TRBV12-4 with TRBJ2-1; 8 bases are shared with TRBD1. This CDR3 has 13 amino acids. J lost 10 bases, V lost 7 bases, and 9 bases had no gene match. CDR3 nucleotides: TGTGCCAGCAACCTCGAGGACAGGGCCGAGCAGTTCTTC. It codes for CASNLEDRAEQFF.